Listed below are T cell receptor beta chains from one sample, sequenced in a study of blood T cell repertoires in COVID-19. Profiling relied on immunoSEQ multiplex PCR, and the TCRdb table lists in-frame clones only, not all of them. The sample yields under 250,000 clones, over 70% seen once. Specimen: peripheral blood. These receptors were obtained from a woman older than 75 with acute or convalescent COVID-19. CDR3s include the opening cysteine and the closing phenylalanine or tryptophan. The D gene is left open where the match is weak. A row's size may be missing; if present it is once, few, many or a size class.

v_gene: TRBV2; d_gene: TRBD2; j_gene: TRBJ2-4; abundance: NA; CDR3aa: CASCPRSGGPRQYF; CDR3nt: TGTGCCAGCTGCCCGAGGAGCGGGGGGCCCCGCCAGTACTTC
v_gene: TRBV5-1; d_gene: TRBD1; j_gene: TRBJ1-1; abundance: NA; CDR3aa: CASSPRQGNTEAFF; CDR3nt: TGCGCCAGCAGCCCCCGACAGGGAAACACTGAAGCTTTCTTT
v_gene: TRBV4-1; d_gene: NA; j_gene: TRBJ1-2; abundance: few; CDR3aa: CASSHDKTRAKGLYGYTF; CDR3nt: TGCGCCAGCAGCCACGACAAAACAAGGGCCAAGGGGCTCTATGGCTACACCTTC
v_gene: TRBV5-5; d_gene: TRBD1; j_gene: TRBJ1-1; abundance: few; CDR3aa: CASSLALGPRTGVTEAFF; CDR3nt: TGTGCCAGCAGCTTGGCCTTGGGTCCGCGGACAGGGGTCACTGAAGCTTTCTTT
v_gene: TRBV2; d_gene: TRBD1; j_gene: TRBJ1-3; abundance: NA; CDR3aa: CASRSGGMAGNTIYF; CDR3nt: TGTGCCAGCAGATCAGGGGGGATGGCTGGAAACACCATATATTTT
v_gene: TRBV18; d_gene: NA; j_gene: TRBJ1-4; abundance: NA; CDR3aa: CASSPLTEHTNEKLFF; CDR3nt: TGTGCCAGCTCACCCCTTACAGAGCATACTAATGAAAAACTGTTTTTT
v_gene: TRBV20-1; d_gene: NA; j_gene: TRBJ1-2; abundance: NA; CDR3aa: CSASHGTPYGYTF; CDR3nt: TGCAGTGCTAGTCATGGGACTCCCTATGGCTACACCTTC
v_gene: TRBV5-8; d_gene: TRBD2; j_gene: TRBJ2-3; abundance: NA; CDR3aa: CASSLDPGLVTGTQYF; CDR3nt: TGTGCCAGCAGCTTGGACCCGGGACTAGTAACCGGCACGCAGTATTTT
v_gene: TRBV11-2; d_gene: NA; j_gene: TRBJ2-5; abundance: NA; CDR3aa: CASSPQSLLSGGQETQYF; CDR3nt: TGTGCCAGCAGCCCTCAATCATTACTATCCGGGGGGCAGGAGACCCAGTACTTC
v_gene: TRBV18; d_gene: NA; j_gene: TRBJ1-1; abundance: few; CDR3aa: CASSPANGGGATEAFF; CDR3nt: TGTGCCAGCTCCCCCGCGAATGGGGGGGGTGCCACTGAAGCTTTCTTT
v_gene: TRBV7-6; d_gene: NA; j_gene: TRBJ1-2; abundance: few; CDR3aa: CASSLAEDELGYGYTF; CDR3nt: TGTGCCAGCAGCTTAGCGGAGGACGAATTAGGCTATGGCTACACCTTC
v_gene: TRBV21-1; d_gene: NA; j_gene: TRBJ1-3; abundance: NA; CDR3aa: CASSKSQGPSGNTIYF; CDR3nt: TGTGCCAGCAGCAAAAGTCAGGGGCCCTCTGGAAACACCATATATTTT
v_gene: TRBV18; d_gene: NA; j_gene: TRBJ1-1; abundance: NA; CDR3aa: CASSQGDELNTEAFF; CDR3nt: TGTGCCAGCTCACAGGGGGATGAGTTGAACACTGAAGCTTTCTTT
v_gene: TRBV19; d_gene: NA; j_gene: TRBJ2-7; abundance: NA; CDR3aa: CASSPRQRQYEQYF; CDR3nt: TGTGCCAGTAGTCCACGACAGAGACAGTACGAGCAGTACTTC
v_gene: TRBV6-2/TRBV6-3; d_gene: NA; j_gene: TRBJ2-3; abundance: NA; CDR3aa: CASSYTGVSTDTQYF; CDR3nt: TGTGCCAGCAGTTACACCGGGGTGAGCACAGATACGCAGTATTTT
v_gene: TRBV5-4; d_gene: NA; j_gene: TRBJ1-2; abundance: NA; CDR3aa: CASSQDSYGYTF; CDR3nt: TGTGCCAGCAGCCAGGACAGCTATGGCTACACCTTC
v_gene: TRBV6-5; d_gene: NA; j_gene: TRBJ1-1; abundance: NA; CDR3aa: CASTANYNTEAFF; CDR3nt: TGTGCCAGCACAGCGAACTACAACACTGAAGCTTTCTTT
v_gene: TRBV5-1; d_gene: TRBD1; j_gene: TRBJ1-1; abundance: few; CDR3aa: CASSYDRGRGTTEAFF; CDR3nt: TGCGCCAGCAGCTACGACAGGGGGCGGGGAACCACTGAAGCTTTCTTT
v_gene: TRBV10-3; d_gene: NA; j_gene: TRBJ2-6; abundance: NA; CDR3aa: CAAERPGANVLTF; CDR3nt: TGTGCCGCTGAGAGGCCTGGGGCCAACGTCCTGACTTTC
v_gene: TRBV2; d_gene: NA; j_gene: TRBJ1-5; abundance: few; CDR3aa: CASSEQPGWAYQPQHF; CDR3nt: TGTGCCAGCAGTGAACAACCAGGTTGGGCCTATCAGCCCCAGCATTTT
v_gene: TRBV6-5; d_gene: TRBD1; j_gene: TRBJ1-2; abundance: NA; CDR3aa: CASRDDSGQKPYF; CDR3nt: TGTGCCAGCAGAGACGATTCGGGACAGAAGCCTTATTTC
v_gene: TRBV10-3; d_gene: TRBD1; j_gene: TRBJ1-1; abundance: NA; CDR3aa: CAIADSGGRLEAFF; CDR3nt: TGTGCCATCGCCGATTCAGGGGGCCGTCTTGAAGCTTTCTTT
v_gene: TRBV7-9; d_gene: NA; j_gene: TRBJ2-2; abundance: NA; CDR3aa: CASSSAVALNTGELFF; CDR3nt: TGTGCCAGCAGCTCCGCCGTGGCCCTGAACACCGGGGAGCTGTTTTTT
v_gene: TRBV6-1; d_gene: TRBD2; j_gene: TRBJ2-1; abundance: NA; CDR3aa: CASSEYGSGALNEQFF; CDR3nt: TGTGCCAGCAGTGAATATGGTAGCGGGGCCCTCAATGAGCAGTTCTTC
v_gene: TRBV5-6; d_gene: TRBD1; j_gene: TRBJ1-2; abundance: NA; CDR3aa: CASSDTGGHYYGYTF; CDR3nt: TGTGCCAGCAGCGATACAGGGGGCCATTACTATGGCTACACCTTC
v_gene: TRBV7-2; d_gene: TRBD2; j_gene: TRBJ2-1; abundance: NA; CDR3aa: CASSILAGTTYNEQFF; CDR3nt: TGTGCCAGCAGCATTTTAGCGGGAACTACCTACAATGAGCAGTTCTTC
v_gene: TRBV11-2; d_gene: TRBD2; j_gene: TRBJ2-7; abundance: NA; CDR3aa: CASSLVQTSGTSYEQYF; CDR3nt: TGTGCCAGCAGCTTAGTTCAGACTAGCGGGACGTCCTACGAGCAGTACTTC
v_gene: TRBV19; d_gene: NA; j_gene: TRBJ1-5; abundance: NA; CDR3aa: CASSIDGYRARQPQHF; CDR3nt: TGTGCCAGTAGTATAGATGGGTACAGGGCCCGACAGCCCCAGCATTTT
v_gene: TRBV5-4; d_gene: NA; j_gene: TRBJ1-5; abundance: NA; CDR3aa: CASSSGNENQPQHF; CDR3nt: TGTGCCAGCAGCTCAGGAAATGAAAATCAGCCCCAGCATTTT
v_gene: TRBV7-9; d_gene: NA; j_gene: TRBJ1-1; abundance: NA; CDR3aa: CASSLGHANTEAFF; CDR3nt: TGTGCCAGCAGCTTAGGACACGCCAACACTGAAGCTTTCTTT
v_gene: TRBV21-1; d_gene: NA; j_gene: TRBJ1-2; abundance: NA; CDR3aa: CASSKDPDRASGYTF; CDR3nt: TGTGCCAGCAGCAAAGACCCTGACAGGGCCTCTGGCTACACCTTC
v_gene: TRBV12-5; d_gene: NA; j_gene: TRBJ2-5; abundance: few; CDR3aa: CASGLVRPSQYF; CDR3nt: TGTGCTAGTGGTTTGGTGAGGCCGTCCCAGTACTTC
v_gene: TRBV19; d_gene: NA; j_gene: TRBJ2-1; abundance: NA; CDR3aa: CASSIAAGSYNEQFF; CDR3nt: TGTGCCAGTAGTATAGCGGCAGGCTCCTACAATGAGCAGTTCTTC
v_gene: TRBV4-1; d_gene: NA; j_gene: TRBJ1-2; abundance: NA; CDR3aa: CASSQGGGGYTF; CDR3nt: TGCGCCAGCAGCCAAGGCGGGGGGGGCTACACCTTC
v_gene: TRBV5-1; d_gene: NA; j_gene: TRBJ1-4; abundance: once; CDR3aa: CASSSTGFSTNEKLFF; CDR3nt: TGCGCCAGCAGCTCCACCGGGTTCTCAACTAATGAAAAACTGTTTTTT
v_gene: TRBV7-3; d_gene: TRBD1; j_gene: TRBJ2-3; abundance: NA; CDR3aa: CASSLTGGPDTQYF; CDR3nt: TGTGCCAGCAGCTTGACAGGGGGGCCAGATACGCAGTATTTT
v_gene: TRBV4-1; d_gene: NA; j_gene: TRBJ1-4; abundance: once; CDR3aa: CASSQEMGSFEKLFF; CDR3nt: TGCGCCAGCAGCCAAGAGATGGGCTCCTTTGAAAAACTGTTTTTT
v_gene: TRBV7-2; d_gene: TRBD2; j_gene: TRBJ2-3; abundance: NA; CDR3aa: CASSVTSGGAGATQYF; CDR3nt: TGTGCCAGCAGCGTGACTAGCGGGGGGGCCGGGGCTACGCAGTATTTT
v_gene: TRBV6-5; d_gene: TRBD1; j_gene: TRBJ2-2; abundance: NA; CDR3aa: CASSYGLPGQLLF; CDR3nt: TGTGCCAGCAGCTACGGACTCCCGGGACAGCTTCTTTTT
v_gene: TRBV7-2; d_gene: TRBD2; j_gene: TRBJ2-3; abundance: NA; CDR3aa: CASSRTSGGARSETQYF; CDR3nt: TGTGCCAGCAGCAGGACTAGCGGGGGGGCCCGGTCCGAGACGCAGTATTTT
v_gene: TRBV3-1/TRBV3-2; d_gene: NA; j_gene: TRBJ2-7; abundance: NA; CDR3aa: CASSRWESSYEQYF; CDR3nt: TGTGCCAGCAGCCGGTGGGAGAGCTCCTACGAGCAGTACTTC
v_gene: TRBV7-3; d_gene: NA; j_gene: TRBJ2-5; abundance: NA; CDR3aa: CASSPAARETQYF; CDR3nt: TGTGCCAGCAGCCCAGCGGCCCGGGAGACCCAGTACTTC
v_gene: TRBV7-2; d_gene: NA; j_gene: TRBJ2-2; abundance: NA; CDR3aa: CASSRTPLYRGELFF; CDR3nt: TGTGCCAGCAGCCGGACACCACTTTATCGCGGGGAGCTGTTTTTT